This is a list of T cell receptor beta chains from one sample in a study of T-cell memory formation after mild COVID-19. TCRdb ran MiXCR on the 5' RACE reads and lists one entry per CDR3 protein. The sample carries over 60,000 distinct CDR3 sequences, over 15% recorded once. Material: PBMCs or a T cell subset sorted from them (not recorded which). Receptor source: an adult woman who had mild COVID-19 (a few samples of this study predate the infection). Cell type and time point are not known. Each CDR3 is given with its conserved first and last residue. D genes are given only for firm matches. Only some rows state a clone size, as once, few, many or a class for expanded clones.

>-|TRBJ2-2|TRBV7-9|few
TGTGCCAGCAGCTCCCTCAGGGGCTGGACCGGGGAGCTGTTTTTT
CASSSLRGWTGELFF
>TRBD1|TRBJ2-7|TRBV27|-
TGTGCCAGCAGACTACTGCCGGGACAGAGCACCTACGAGCAGTACTTC
CASRLLPGQSTYEQYF
>-|TRBJ1-1|TRBV7-9|-
TGTGCCAGCAGCAGCTGGGCCGTGAACACTGAAGCTTTCTTT
CASSSWAVNTEAFF
>TRBD1|TRBJ2-2|TRBV24-1|few
TGTGCCACCAGTGATTTGGACAGGGACACCGGGGAGCTGTTTTTT
CATSDLDRDTGELFF
>TRBD2|TRBJ2-3|TRBV9|few
TGTGCCAGCAGCAACCCCACGAGTAGACTAGCGGACGTCGATACGCAGTATTTT
CASSNPTSRLADVDTQYF
>TRBD2|TRBJ2-7|TRBV19|many
TGTGCCAGTAAGCCCGTAGCGGGAGGCTACGAGCAGTACTTC
CASKPVAGGYEQYF
>TRBD1|TRBJ2-3|TRBV7-9|few
TGTGCCAGCAGCCCTAGGTTTGGGGACAGGAGGGACACAGATACGCAGTATTTT
CASSPRFGDRRDTDTQYF
>TRBD2|TRBJ2-2|TRBV12-3/TRBV12-4|-
TGTGCCAGCAGTCAATCCCTGCGGGGGGGCACCGGGGAGCTGTTTTTT
CASSQSLRGGTGELFF
>TRBD1|TRBJ2-3|TRBV4-1|-
TGCGCCAGCAGCGGCGGGACAGGGTCAGATACGCAGTATTTT
CASSGGTGSDTQYF
>-|TRBJ2-1|TRBV20-1|few
TGCAGTGCTAGACTGAACAATGAGCAGTTCTTC
CSARLNNEQFF
>TRBD2|TRBJ2-5|TRBV5-1|few
TGCGCCAGCAGCCGGGGGACTAGCGGTCCCAGGACCCAGTACTTC
CASSRGTSGPRTQYF
>TRBD1|TRBJ2-7|TRBV24-1|-
TGTGCCACCAGTGATACAGGGGACCTTGCCTACGAGCAGTACTTC
CATSDTGDLAYEQYF
>TRBD2|TRBJ2-1|TRBV7-6|-
TGTGCCAGCAGCTTAGTGGGACTAGCGGGCAGAAGGGATAATGAGCAGTTCTTC
CASSLVGLAGRRDNEQFF
>TRBD1|TRBJ2-7|TRBV6-5|-
TGTGCCAGCAGTTCCATCGACAGGGGAATACTCTCCTACGAGCAGTACTTC
CASSSIDRGILSYEQYF
>-|TRBJ2-1|TRBV27|-
TGTGCCAGCCCGCCTTCGGAACAGGGCTACAATGAGCAGTTCTTC
CASPPSEQGYNEQFF
>-|TRBJ2-5|TRBV2|-
TGTGCCAGCAAATGGCAGACCCAGTACTTC
CASKWQTQYF
>TRBD2|TRBJ2-3|TRBV9|many
TGTGCCAGCAGCAGTTTAGCGGGGGGTTATAGCACAGATACGCAGTATTTT
CASSSLAGGYSTDTQYF
>-|TRBJ1-2|TRBV12-3/TRBV12-4|-
TGTGCCAGCAGGAACGGCCTGCTTTCCTATGGCTACACCTTC
CASRNGLLSYGYTF
>-|TRBJ2-7|TRBV12-3/TRBV12-4|few
TGTGCCAGCAGTTTGGTTCGTCTACCCTACGAGCAGTACTTC
CASSLVRLPYEQYF
>-|TRBJ1-6|TRBV9|-
TGTGCCAGCAGCGTTGGGAACTATAATTCACCCCTCCACTTT
CASSVGNYNSPLHF
>TRBD1|TRBJ2-2|TRBV6-4|few
TGTGCCAGCAGTGACGGGACAGGGGGCACCGGGGAGCTGTTTTTT
CASSDGTGGTGELFF
>-|TRBJ2-7|TRBV7-9|-
TGTGCCAGCAGCTCCACTTTATACGAGCAGTACTTC
CASSSTLYEQYF
>-|TRBJ2-7|TRBV27|-
TGTGCCAGCAGTTCCACTCAGTCTCCTTTCTCCTACGAGCAGTACTTC
CASSSTQSPFSYEQYF
>-|TRBJ2-7|TRBV15|-
TGTGCCACCAGCAGAGAAAGACCTAGAGGAGCAGGTTACTACGAGCAGTACTTC
CATSRERPRGAGYYEQYF
>-|TRBJ2-3|TRBV29-1|many
TGCAGCGTGGGGCACAGAGCTAGCACAGATACGCAGTATTTT
CSVGHRASTDTQYF
>-|TRBJ2-1|TRBV27|-
TGTGCCAGCAGTTTTGGGATAGCGGTGCATGAGCAGTTCTTC
CASSFGIAVHEQFF
>-|TRBJ2-3|TRBV9|many
TGTGCCAGCAGCGTCTCGGGGACTGCGAATACGCAGTATTTT
CASSVSGTANTQYF
>-|TRBJ2-1|TRBV12-3/TRBV12-4|-
TGTGCCAGCAGTGCGGGGACCTACAATGAGCAGTTCTTC
CASSAGTYNEQFF
>TRBD2|TRBJ2-5|TRBV7-6|-
TGTGCCAGCAGCTTAGTACTAGCGGGAGTTGAGACCCAGTACTTC
CASSLVLAGVETQYF
>-|TRBJ1-3|TRBV20-1|few
TGCAGTGCCCACCAGGTGGGGAGTGGAAACACCATATATTTT
CSAHQVGSGNTIYF
>TRBD1|TRBJ2-1|TRBV5-1|-
TGCGCCAGCAGCTTGGGAACAGGGGGCGATGAGCAGTTCTTC
CASSLGTGGDEQFF
>TRBD1|TRBJ2-7|TRBV5-1|few
TGCGCCAGCAGCTTGGCCGGACAGGTAGGACCCTACGAGCAGTACTTC
CASSLAGQVGPYEQYF
>-|TRBJ2-1|TRBV5-6|-
TGTGCCAGCAGCCTTAGCCAGGAGTTTAATGAGCAGTTCTTC
CASSLSQEFNEQFF
>TRBD2|TRBJ2-3|TRBV4-2|many
TGTGCCAGCAGATCCGCGGGGGGGGAAGGAGATACGCAGTATTTT
CASRSAGGEGDTQYF
>-|TRBJ2-1|TRBV20-1|-
TGCAGTGCTAGGGGATTTCAGGCGGGTGATTACAATGAGCAGTTCTTC
CSARGFQAGDYNEQFF
>TRBD1|TRBJ2-5|TRBV2|-
TGTGCCAGCAGCATTGGACAGGGGACGGGAGAGACCCAGTACTTC
CASSIGQGTGETQYF
>-|TRBJ2-7|TRBV29-1|-
TGCAGCGTTGAATACGGGGTGGGGGAGCAGTACTTC
CSVEYGVGEQYF
>-|TRBJ2-7|TRBV5-1|-
TGCGCCAGCAGCTTAACGGAAGGCCAGTACGAGCAGTACTTC
CASSLTEGQYEQYF
>TRBD1|TRBJ1-1|TRBV19|-
TGTGCCAGTAGTATAGGCGGTTTCGGGACAGTGAACACTGAAGCTTTCTTT
CASSIGGFGTVNTEAFF
>-|TRBJ2-1|TRBV20-1|-
TGCAGTGCTGATGGGGCAGGGAATGAGCAGTTCTTC
CSADGAGNEQFF
>-|TRBJ2-1|TRBV7-6|many
TGTGCCAGCAGCTTATTGGAGGGTCCCCACAATGAGCAGTTCTTC
CASSLLEGPHNEQFF
>TRBD1|TRBJ2-7|TRBV4-1|few
TGCGCCAGCAGCGTACCCGGGACAGGGCGCGAGCAGTACTTC
CASSVPGTGREQYF
>TRBD2|TRBJ2-3|TRBV7-8|few
TGTGCCAGCGGCTATAGCGGGGGGGCCTCAGATACGCAGTATTTT
CASGYSGGASDTQYF
>-|TRBJ2-7|TRBV5-1|-
TGCGCCAGCAGCTTCGGGGGAAATTACGAGCAGTACTTC
CASSFGGNYEQYF
>-|TRBJ2-4|TRBV20-1|-
TGCAGTGCTAGAGTAGAGACCAAAAACATTCAGTACTTC
CSARVETKNIQYF
>-|TRBJ2-3|TRBV20-1|-
TGCAGTGCTCCCTTCGGCGGATCTAGCACAGATACGCAGTATTTT
CSAPFGGSSTDTQYF
>TRBD1|TRBJ2-7|TRBV30|-
TGTGCCTGGAGTGTCGGACAGGGAGCCTACGAGCAGTACTTC
CAWSVGQGAYEQYF
>-|TRBJ2-7|TRBV4-1|medium-sized
TGCGCCAGCAGCCACCCCGGGACCCACGAGCAGTACTTC
CASSHPGTHEQYF
>-|TRBJ2-1|TRBV7-8|few
TGTGCCAGCAGCTCGACGGGGGGCGGGATCTACAATGAGCAGTTCTTC
CASSSTGGGIYNEQFF
>-|TRBJ1-2|TRBV12-3/TRBV12-4|-
TGTGCCAGTTTCAGAGGGGGAGGTTATGGCTACACCTTC
CASFRGGGYGYTF
>TRBD1|TRBJ2-5|TRBV10-3|few
TGTGCCATCAGACTTTCCGGGACAGACGAGACCCAGTACTTC
CAIRLSGTDETQYF
>TRBD2|TRBJ2-3|TRBV7-8|many
TGTGCCAGCAGCTTAGTGCGGGGGTACACAGATACGCAGTATTTT
CASSLVRGYTDTQYF
>TRBD1|TRBJ1-1|TRBV12-3/TRBV12-4|-
TGTGCCAGCAGTGTTGACAGGGGGCTGAACACTGAAGCTTTCTTT
CASSVDRGLNTEAFF
>TRBD1|TRBJ1-1|TRBV24-1|-
TGTGCCACCAGTGATTTAACAGGGGGAGACTACACTGAAGCTTTCTTT
CATSDLTGGDYTEAFF
>-|TRBJ2-1|TRBV7-6|-
TGTGCCAGCAGCTTAGACCTCGGGGAGTCTGGACAGTTCTTC
CASSLDLGESGQFF
>-|TRBJ2-2|TRBV13|-
TGTGCCAGCAGTACCCGCGGGAACACCGGGGAGCTGTTTTTT
CASSTRGNTGELFF
>TRBD1|TRBJ1-1|TRBV20-1|few
TGCAGTGCTATTGCCCGGACAGGGGTTACTGAAGCTTTCTTT
CSAIARTGVTEAFF
>-|TRBJ2-3|TRBV20-1|-
TGCAGTGCTAGATTGGACACGCAGTATTTT
CSARLDTQYF
>-|TRBJ1-2|TRBV9|-
TGTGCCAGCAGCGCAAGCAGGGAAGAAGCTAACTATGGCTACACCTTC
CASSASREEANYGYTF